The sequence of this T cell receptor beta chain was determined in a study of radiotherapy plus CTLA-4 blockade in lung cancer. The sample holds one count of this clone. The germline V gene has CDR1 MDHEN and CDR2 SYDVKM. CDR3 length equals 14 residues. V was clipped by 7 bases and J by 1 base, with 11 bases between them. Generated by immunoSEQ multiplex PCR, the TCRdb table keeps only in-frame clones and is missing some. The sample has approximately 82,000 clones; approximately 82% are singletons. The chain has TRBV28 and TRBJ1-5; TRBD1 might be the D (6 bases). The clonotype comes from a human donor with non-small cell lung cancer that progressed on radiotherapy plus ipilimumab. The material was peripheral blood, obtained from a patient treated with radiotherapy plus ipilimumab. The CDR3 loop is CASTLDRSNQPQHF. CDR3 bases: TGTGCCAGCACCCTAGACAGGAGCAATCAGCCCCAGCATTTT.